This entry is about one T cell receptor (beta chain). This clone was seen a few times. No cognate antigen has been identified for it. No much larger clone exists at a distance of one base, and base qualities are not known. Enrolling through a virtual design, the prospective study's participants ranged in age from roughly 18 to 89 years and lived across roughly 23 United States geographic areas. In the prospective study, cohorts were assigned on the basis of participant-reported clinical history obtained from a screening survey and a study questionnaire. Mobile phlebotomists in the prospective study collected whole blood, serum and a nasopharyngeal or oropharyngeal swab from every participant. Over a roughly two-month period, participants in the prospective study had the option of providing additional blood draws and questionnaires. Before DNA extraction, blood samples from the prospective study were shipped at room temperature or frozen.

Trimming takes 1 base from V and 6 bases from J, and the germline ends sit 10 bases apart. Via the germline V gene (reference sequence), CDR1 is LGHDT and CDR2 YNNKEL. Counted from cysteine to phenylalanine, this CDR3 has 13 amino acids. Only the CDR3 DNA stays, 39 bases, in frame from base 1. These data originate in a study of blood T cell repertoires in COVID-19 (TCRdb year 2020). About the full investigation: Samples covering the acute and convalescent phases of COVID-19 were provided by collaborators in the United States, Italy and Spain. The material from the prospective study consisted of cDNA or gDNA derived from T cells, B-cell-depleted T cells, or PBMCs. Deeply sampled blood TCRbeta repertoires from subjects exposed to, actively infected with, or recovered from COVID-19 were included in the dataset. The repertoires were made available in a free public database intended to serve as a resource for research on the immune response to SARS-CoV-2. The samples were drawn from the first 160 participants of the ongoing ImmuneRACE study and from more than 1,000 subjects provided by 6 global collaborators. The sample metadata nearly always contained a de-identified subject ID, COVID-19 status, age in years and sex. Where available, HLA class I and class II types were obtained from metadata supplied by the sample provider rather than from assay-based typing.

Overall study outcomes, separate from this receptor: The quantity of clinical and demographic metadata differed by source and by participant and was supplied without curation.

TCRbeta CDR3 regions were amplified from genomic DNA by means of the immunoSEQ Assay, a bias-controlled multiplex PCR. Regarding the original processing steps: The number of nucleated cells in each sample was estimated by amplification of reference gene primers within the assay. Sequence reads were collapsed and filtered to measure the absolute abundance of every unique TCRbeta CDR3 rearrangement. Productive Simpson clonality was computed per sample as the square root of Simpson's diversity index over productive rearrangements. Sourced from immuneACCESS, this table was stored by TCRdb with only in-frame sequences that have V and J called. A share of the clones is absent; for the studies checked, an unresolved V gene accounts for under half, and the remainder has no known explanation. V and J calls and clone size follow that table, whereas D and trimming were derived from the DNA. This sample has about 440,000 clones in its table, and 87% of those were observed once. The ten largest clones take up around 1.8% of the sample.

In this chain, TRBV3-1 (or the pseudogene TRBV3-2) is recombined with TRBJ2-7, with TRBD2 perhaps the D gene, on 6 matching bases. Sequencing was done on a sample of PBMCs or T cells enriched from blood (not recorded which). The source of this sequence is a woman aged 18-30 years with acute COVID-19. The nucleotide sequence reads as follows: TGTGCCAGCAGCCAAGGCGGGATAAGCGAGCAGTACTTC. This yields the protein CASSQGGISEQYF.